These T cell receptor beta chains were read from a single sample in a study of CD8 T cells in ankylosing spondylitis. TCRdb processed the 5' RACE reads anew with MiXCR; each CDR3 protein has one entry. Altogether about 140,000 distinct CDR3 sequences are present, about a third being singletons, with the ten largest covering 4.5% to 6%. Sequencing was done on a sample of synovial fluid, either unsorted or a sorted T cell fraction (not recorded which). Receptors originate from a male donor with ankylosing spondylitis. Both conserved end residues are part of each CDR3. The D gene is left open where the match is weak. A row's size may be missing; if present it is once, few, many or a size class.

>-|TRBJ1-1|TRBV7-9|TRBD1
TGTGCCAGCAGCTTAGGGGACAGGGCCACTGAAGCTTTCTTT
CASSLGDRATEAFF
>-|TRBJ2-3|TRBV30|-
TGTGCCTGGAGTGGAGGGCGGAGCACAGATACGCAGTATTTT
CAWSGGRSTDTQYF
>-|TRBJ2-2|TRBV5-1|TRBD2
TGCGCCAGCAGCTTAATAGCGGGAGGGCCCGCCGGGGAGCTGTTTTTT
CASSLIAGGPAGELFF
>-|TRBJ2-2|TRBV12-3/TRBV12-4|-
TGTGCCAGCAGGGGAGGGACAGTGAACACCGGGGAGCTGTTTTTT
CASRGGTVNTGELFF
>few|TRBJ2-1|TRBV11-2|TRBD2
TGTGCCAGCGTAGCGGGGGGCCCCAATGAGCAGTTCTTC
CASVAGGPNEQFF
>-|TRBJ2-5|TRBV29-1|TRBD2
TGCAGCGTTGCTGACAGGGGACTAGCGGGAGAGGGAAAAGAGACCCAGTACTTC
CSVADRGLAGEGKETQYF
>-|TRBJ2-5|TRBV28|-
TGTGCCAGCAGTTTATTCGGCGCCGTGGTACAAGAGACCCAGTACTTC
CASSLFGAVVQETQYF
>-|TRBJ2-7|TRBV7-6|-
TGTGCCAGCAGCCCTCGGTGGGTCCGATCCTACGAGCAGTACTTC
CASSPRWVRSYEQYF
>-|TRBJ2-7|TRBV28|TRBD2
TGTGCCAGCAGTTTTACCTTCCCGGGACTAGCGGGAGGGAGCTCCTACGAGCAGTACTTC
CASSFTFPGLAGGSSYEQYF
>-|TRBJ1-1|TRBV30|-
TGTGCCTGGAGTGGCAGGAACACTGAAGCTTTCTTT
CAWSGRNTEAFF
>many|TRBJ1-1|TRBV20-1|-
TGCAGTGCTAGACGAGAGGGGATGAACACTGAAGCTTTCTTT
CSARREGMNTEAFF
>-|TRBJ2-1|TRBV4-3|-
TGCGCCAGCAGCCAAGCCGAGGCTTTCTACAATGAGCAGTTCTTC
CASSQAEAFYNEQFF
>-|TRBJ1-2|TRBV3-1|-
TGTGCCAGCAGCCAAGATAGGGGGGGCTCACCCTATGGCTACACCTTC
CASSQDRGGSPYGYTF
>-|TRBJ2-7|TRBV10-3|TRBD1
TGTGCCATCAGCCCCGGGACAGGGAACCACGAGCAGTACTTC
CAISPGTGNHEQYF
>-|TRBJ2-3|TRBV3-1|-
TGTGCCAGCAGCCAAGATGGAATTACAGATACGCAGTATTTT
CASSQDGITDTQYF
>-|TRBJ1-1|TRBV7-2|-
TGTGCCAGCAGCTTATTGGGACGGAGACCTGAGGAAGCTTTCTTT
CASSLLGRRPEEAFF
>few|TRBJ2-3|TRBV7-2|-
TGTGCCAGCAGCTCCCAAAGCGGAGAGACGCAGTATTTT
CASSSQSGETQYF
>-|TRBJ1-2|TRBV28|TRBD1
TGTGCCAGCATGGGGGACAGGGTATATGGCTACACCTTC
CASMGDRVYGYTF
>-|TRBJ1-1|TRBV20-1|-
TGCAGTGCTAGCACCCCCGGGAGGGCCACTGAAGCTTTCTTT
CSASTPGRATEAFF
>few|TRBJ2-7|TRBV28|TRBD1
TGTGCCAGCAGTTCTTCCGGGACAGGGGTCCCCTACGAGCAGTACTTC
CASSSSGTGVPYEQYF
>-|TRBJ1-5|TRBV12-3/TRBV12-4|-
TGTGCCAGCAGACTAACGGGGGCGAGCAATCAGCCCCAGCATTTT
CASRLTGASNQPQHF
>-|TRBJ2-1|TRBV11-3|-
TGTGCCAGCAGCTCCTCCCGGAGGAATGAGCAGTTCTTC
CASSSSRRNEQFF
>many|TRBJ2-3|TRBV19|TRBD1
TGTGCCAGTAGGGAGGACAGGGGTCCTGCAGATACGCAGTATTTT
CASREDRGPADTQYF
>-|TRBJ1-1|TRBV11-2|-
TGTGCCAGCAGCTCCCTGGGAGGGCGGACTGAAGCTTTCTTT
CASSSLGGRTEAFF
>many|TRBJ1-5|TRBV6-6|-
TGTGCCAGCAGTCCACCAAATCAGCCCCAGCATTTT
CASSPPNQPQHF
>many|TRBJ2-7|TRBV2|TRBD1
TGTGCCAGCACCGCCCAGGGACAGAACTACGAGCAGTACTTC
CASTAQGQNYEQYF
>few|TRBJ2-5|TRBV7-2|TRBD2
TGTGCCAGCAGTCATCGACTAGCGCAAACCCAAGAGACCCAGTACTTC
CASSHRLAQTQETQYF
>-|TRBJ2-2|TRBV6-1|-
TGTGCCAGCACCTCCTGGGCCACCGGGGAGCTGTTTTTT
CASTSWATGELFF
>many|TRBJ2-1|TRBV5-8|-
TGTGCCAGCAGCTTGGGACAGCAACTTTACAATGAGCAGTTCTTC
CASSLGQQLYNEQFF
>few|TRBJ2-3|TRBV5-1|TRBD2
TGCGCCAGCAGCTCTGGGACTAGCGGGAGGCCCACAGATACGCAGTATTTT
CASSSGTSGRPTDTQYF
>few|TRBJ2-4|TRBV12-3/TRBV12-4|-
TGTGCCAGCAGCCGCGGCAACCCGAACGTTCAGTACTTC
CASSRGNPNVQYF
>-|TRBJ2-7|TRBV24-1|-
TGTGCCACTTCAGGGACGGGTTCCTACGAGCAGTACTTC
CATSGTGSYEQYF
>-|TRBJ1-3|TRBV20-1|TRBD1
TGCAGTGCCACAGGGGGTTTGAGTGGAAACACCATATATTTT
CSATGGLSGNTIYF
>few|TRBJ1-1|TRBV12-3/TRBV12-4|-
TGTGCCAGCAGCCCGGCCCGGTTCGGGAACACTGAAGCTTTCTTT
CASSPARFGNTEAFF
>few|TRBJ2-7|TRBV6-1|TRBD2
TGTGCCAGCAGTGGACTAGCGGGAGTTTACGAGCAGTACTTC
CASSGLAGVYEQYF
>-|TRBJ2-4|TRBV4-1|-
TGCGCCAGCAGCCAAGAATTGGCGGCAGGGAGGGGGGTGACCAAAAACATTCAGTACTTC
CASSQELAAGRGVTKNIQYF
>many|TRBJ2-2|TRBV12-3/TRBV12-4|-
TGTGCCAGCAGTCCGTGGACAGCGAACACCGGGGAGCTGTTTTTT
CASSPWTANTGELFF
>-|TRBJ1-1|TRBV2|-
TGTGCCAGCTACGGACTGGAGGAGGAAGCTTTCTTT
CASYGLEEEAFF
>-|TRBJ1-2|TRBV2|-
TGTGCCAGCAGTGAAGCCGCGCAGGGAGGCTATGGCTACACCTTC
CASSEAAQGGYGYTF
>-|TRBJ2-3|TRBV28|TRBD1
TGTGCCAGCAGTTTCGGGGACAGGGCCCCCGATACGCAGTATTTT
CASSFGDRAPDTQYF
>-|TRBJ2-6|TRBV27|-
TGTGCCAGCACCACCGTTAGCGGTCAGAGCTCTGGGGCCAACGTCCTGACTTTC
CASTTVSGQSSGANVLTF
>-|TRBJ2-4|TRBV2|-
TGTGCCAGCATTTTCAACCAACAGAAAAACATTCAGTACTTC
CASIFNQQKNIQYF
>-|TRBJ2-5|TRBV12-3/TRBV12-4|-
TGTGCCAGCAGTTTTGTGGGTTCCACTCAAGAGACCCAGTACTTC
CASSFVGSTQETQYF
>-|TRBJ1-1|TRBV29-1|-
TGCAGCGTTGCCCGGGACCCAGGGCCCCTGAACACTGAAGCTTTCTTT
CSVARDPGPLNTEAFF
>-|TRBJ2-7|TRBV28|TRBD2
TGTGCCAGCGGCCGGGGACTAGTCGTCTACGAGCAGTACTTC
CASGRGLVVYEQYF
>many|TRBJ1-1|TRBV12-3/TRBV12-4|-
TGTGCCAGCAGTTTAGCGCAGGGGCGAGGGAACACTGAAGCTTTCTTT
CASSLAQGRGNTEAFF
>-|TRBJ2-5|TRBV5-1|-
TGCGCCAGCAGCTTGTTGACTCCCCAAGAGACCCAGTACTTC
CASSLLTPQETQYF
>-|TRBJ1-1|TRBV12-3/TRBV12-4|-
TGTGCCAGCAGTTTCCCGCAGGGGCTCGACACTGAAGCTTTCTTT
CASSFPQGLDTEAFF
>-|TRBJ1-2|TRBV4-2|-
TGTGCCAGCAGCCAAGGTTTCAGGACCTACACCTTC
CASSQGFRTYTF
>-|TRBJ2-6|TRBV6-1|-
TGTGCCAGCAGTGAAGTGGTTAAGGGGGCCAACGTCCTGACTTTC
CASSEVVKGANVLTF
>-|TRBJ1-2|TRBV20-1|-
TGCAGTGCTAAAACCATACAGGGAACCTGGAGCTACACCTTC
CSAKTIQGTWSYTF